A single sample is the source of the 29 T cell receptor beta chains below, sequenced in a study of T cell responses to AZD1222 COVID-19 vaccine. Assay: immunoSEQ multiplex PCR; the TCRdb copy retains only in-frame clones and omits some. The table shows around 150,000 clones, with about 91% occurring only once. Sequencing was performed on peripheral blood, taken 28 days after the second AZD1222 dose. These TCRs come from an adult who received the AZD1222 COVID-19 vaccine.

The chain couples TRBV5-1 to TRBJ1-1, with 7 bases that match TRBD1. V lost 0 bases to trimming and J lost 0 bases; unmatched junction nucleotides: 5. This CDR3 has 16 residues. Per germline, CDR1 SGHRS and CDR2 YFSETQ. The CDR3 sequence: CASSLGVGQMNTEAFF. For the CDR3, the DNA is TGCGCCAGCAGCTTGGGCGTGGGACAGATGAACACTGAAGCTTTCTTT.

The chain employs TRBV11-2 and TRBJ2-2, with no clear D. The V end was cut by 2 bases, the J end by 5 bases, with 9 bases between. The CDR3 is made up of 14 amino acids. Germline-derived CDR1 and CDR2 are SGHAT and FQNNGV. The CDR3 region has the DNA TGTGCCAGCAGCTTAATGGCGTCGACCGGGGAGCTGTTTTTT. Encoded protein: CASSLMASTGELFF.

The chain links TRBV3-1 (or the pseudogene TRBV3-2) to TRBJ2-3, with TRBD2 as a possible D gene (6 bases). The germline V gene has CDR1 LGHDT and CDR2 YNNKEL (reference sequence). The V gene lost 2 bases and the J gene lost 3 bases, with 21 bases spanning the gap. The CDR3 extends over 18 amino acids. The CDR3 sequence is CASSQSWGGPEGTDTQYF. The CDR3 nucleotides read TGTGCCAGCAGCCAATCCTGGGGTGGCCCGGAGGGGACAGATACGCAGTATTTT.

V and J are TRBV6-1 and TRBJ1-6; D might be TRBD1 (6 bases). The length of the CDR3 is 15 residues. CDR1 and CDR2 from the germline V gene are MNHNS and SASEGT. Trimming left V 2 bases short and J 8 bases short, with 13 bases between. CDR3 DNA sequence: TGTGCCAGCAGTGAACTGCAGGGGCAATATTCACCCCTCCACTTT. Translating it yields CASSELQGQYSPLHF.

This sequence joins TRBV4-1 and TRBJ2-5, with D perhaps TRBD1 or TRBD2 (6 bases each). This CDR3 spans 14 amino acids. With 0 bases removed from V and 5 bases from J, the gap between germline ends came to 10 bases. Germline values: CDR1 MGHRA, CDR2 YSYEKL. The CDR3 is CASSQDRGRETQYF. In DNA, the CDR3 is TGCGCCAGCAGCCAAGATCGGGGGCGGGAGACCCAGTACTTC.

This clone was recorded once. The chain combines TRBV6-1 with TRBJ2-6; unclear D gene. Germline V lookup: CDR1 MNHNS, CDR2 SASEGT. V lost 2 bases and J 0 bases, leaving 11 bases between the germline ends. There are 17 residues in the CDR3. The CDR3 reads CASSESRHRSGANVLTF. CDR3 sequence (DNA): TGTGCCAGCAGTGAAAGTAGGCACCGCTCTGGGGCCAACGTCCTGACTTTC.

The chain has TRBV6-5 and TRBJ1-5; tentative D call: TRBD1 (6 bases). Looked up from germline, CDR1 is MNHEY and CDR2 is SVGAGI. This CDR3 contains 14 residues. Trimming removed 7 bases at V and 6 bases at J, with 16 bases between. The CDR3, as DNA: TGTGCCAGCACCTTTTCAGGGGTTGGTCAGCCCCAGCATTTT. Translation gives CASTFSGVGQPQHF.

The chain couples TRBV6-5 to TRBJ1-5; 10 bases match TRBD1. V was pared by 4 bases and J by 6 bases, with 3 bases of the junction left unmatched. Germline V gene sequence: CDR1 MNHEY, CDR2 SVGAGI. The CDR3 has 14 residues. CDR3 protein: CASSSTGGGQPQHF. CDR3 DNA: TGTGCCAGCAGTTCGACAGGGGGCGGTCAGCCCCAGCATTTT.

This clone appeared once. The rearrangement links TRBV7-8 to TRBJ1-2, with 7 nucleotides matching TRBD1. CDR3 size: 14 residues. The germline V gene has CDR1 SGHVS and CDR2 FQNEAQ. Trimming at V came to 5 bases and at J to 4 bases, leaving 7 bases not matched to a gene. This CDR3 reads CASSIQGVGYGYTF. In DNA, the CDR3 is TGTGCCAGCAGCATCCAGGGGGTGGGCTATGGCTACACCTTC. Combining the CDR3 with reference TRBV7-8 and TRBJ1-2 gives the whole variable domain GAGVSQSPRYKVAKRGQDVALRCDPISGHVSLFWYQQALGQGPEFLTYFQNEAQLDKSGLPSDRFFAERPEGSVSTLKIQRTQQEDSAVYLCASSIQGVGYGYTFGSGTRLTVV.

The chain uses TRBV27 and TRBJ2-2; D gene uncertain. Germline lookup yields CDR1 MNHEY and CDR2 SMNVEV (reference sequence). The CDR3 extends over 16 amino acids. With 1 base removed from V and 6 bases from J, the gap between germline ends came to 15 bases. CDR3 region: CASSLYAGRNAGELFF. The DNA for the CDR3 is TGTGCCAGCAGTTTATATGCAGGTCGAAACGCCGGGGAGCTGTTTTTT.

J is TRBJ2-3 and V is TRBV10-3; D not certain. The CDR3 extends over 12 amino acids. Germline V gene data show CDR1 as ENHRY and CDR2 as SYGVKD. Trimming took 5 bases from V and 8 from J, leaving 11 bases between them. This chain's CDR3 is CAISPVSGTQYF. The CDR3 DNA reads TGTGCCATCAGTCCTGTGTCGGGTACGCAGTATTTT.

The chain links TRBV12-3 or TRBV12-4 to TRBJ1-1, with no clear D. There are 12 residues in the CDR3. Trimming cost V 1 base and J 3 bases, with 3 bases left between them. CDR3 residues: CASSLVYTEAFF. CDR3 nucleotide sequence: TGTGCCAGCAGTTTAGTGTACACTGAAGCTTTCTTT.

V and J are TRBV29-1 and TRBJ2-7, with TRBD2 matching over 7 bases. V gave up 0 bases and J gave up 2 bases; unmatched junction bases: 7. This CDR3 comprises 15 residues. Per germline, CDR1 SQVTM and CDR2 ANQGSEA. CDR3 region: CSVEDRGEGTYEQYF. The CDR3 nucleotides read TGCAGCGTTGAAGATCGCGGGGAGGGGACCTACGAGCAGTACTTC.

CDR3 region: CASAGQGAEDTQYF. DNA for the CDR3: TGTGCCAGCGCGGGGCAGGGGGCCGAAGATACGCAGTATTTT. The chain is built from TRBV2 and TRBJ2-3; TRBD1 agrees at 8 bases. V was clipped by 8 bases and J by 5 bases; unmatched bases: 9. The germline gives CDR1 SNHLY, CDR2 FYNNEI. CDR3 length equals 14 residues.

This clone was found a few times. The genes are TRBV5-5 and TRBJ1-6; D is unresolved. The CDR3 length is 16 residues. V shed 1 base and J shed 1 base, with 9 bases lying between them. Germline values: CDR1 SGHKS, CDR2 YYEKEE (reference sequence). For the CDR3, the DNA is TGTGCCAGCAGCTTGTCCTCCCGGTCCTATAATTCACCCCTCCACTTT. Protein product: CASSLSSRSYNSPLHF.

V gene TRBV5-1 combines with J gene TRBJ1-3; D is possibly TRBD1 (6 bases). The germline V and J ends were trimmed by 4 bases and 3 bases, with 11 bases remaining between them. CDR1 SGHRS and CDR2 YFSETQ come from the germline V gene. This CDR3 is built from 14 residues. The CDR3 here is CASSRGTYGNTIYF. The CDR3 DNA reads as TGCGCCAGCAGCCGCGGGACATATGGAAACACCATATATTTT.

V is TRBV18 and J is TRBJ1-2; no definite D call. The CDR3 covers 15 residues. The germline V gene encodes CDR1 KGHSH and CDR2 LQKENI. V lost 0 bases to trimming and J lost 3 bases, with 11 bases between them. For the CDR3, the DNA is TGTGCCAGCTCACCACCAGGTTGGAGTGACTATGGCTACACCTTC. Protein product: CASSPPGWSDYGYTF.

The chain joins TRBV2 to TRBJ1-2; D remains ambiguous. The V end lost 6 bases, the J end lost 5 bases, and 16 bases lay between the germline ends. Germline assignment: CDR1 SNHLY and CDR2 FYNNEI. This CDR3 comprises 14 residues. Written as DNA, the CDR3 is TGTGCCAGCAGAGAGACGGGAGGAGGATATGGCTACACCTTC. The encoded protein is CASRETGGGYGYTF.

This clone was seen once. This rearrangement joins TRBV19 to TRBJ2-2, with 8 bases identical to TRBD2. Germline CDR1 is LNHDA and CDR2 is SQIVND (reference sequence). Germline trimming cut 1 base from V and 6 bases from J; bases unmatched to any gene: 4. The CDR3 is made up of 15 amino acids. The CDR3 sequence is CASSIASGLPGELFF. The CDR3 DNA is TGTGCCAGTAGTATAGCTAGCGGGTTGCCCGGGGAGCTGTTTTTT.

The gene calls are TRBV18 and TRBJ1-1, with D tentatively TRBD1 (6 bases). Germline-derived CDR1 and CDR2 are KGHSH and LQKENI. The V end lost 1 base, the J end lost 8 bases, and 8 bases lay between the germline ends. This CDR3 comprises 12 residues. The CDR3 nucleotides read TGTGCCAGCTCACCACAACAGGGAGAAGCTTTCTTT. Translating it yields CASSPQQGEAFF. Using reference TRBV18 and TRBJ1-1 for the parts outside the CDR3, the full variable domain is NAGVMQNPRHLVRRRGQEARLRCSPMKGHSHVYWYRQLPEEGLKFMVYLQKENIIDESGMPKERFSAEFPKEGPSILRIQQVVRGDSAAYFCASSPQQGEAFFGQGTRLTVV.

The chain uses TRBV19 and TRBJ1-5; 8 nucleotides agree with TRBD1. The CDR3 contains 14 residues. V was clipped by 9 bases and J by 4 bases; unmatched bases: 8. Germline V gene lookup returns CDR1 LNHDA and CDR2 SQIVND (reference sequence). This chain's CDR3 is CASVDRGRNQPQHF. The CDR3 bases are TGTGCCAGCGTCGACAGGGGAAGGAATCAGCCCCAGCATTTT.

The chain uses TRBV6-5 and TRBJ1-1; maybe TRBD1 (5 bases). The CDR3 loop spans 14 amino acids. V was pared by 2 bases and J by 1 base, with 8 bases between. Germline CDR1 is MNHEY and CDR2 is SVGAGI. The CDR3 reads CASSYTTGNTEAFF. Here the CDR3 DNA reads TGTGCCAGCAGTTACACCACAGGGAACACTGAAGCTTTCTTT.

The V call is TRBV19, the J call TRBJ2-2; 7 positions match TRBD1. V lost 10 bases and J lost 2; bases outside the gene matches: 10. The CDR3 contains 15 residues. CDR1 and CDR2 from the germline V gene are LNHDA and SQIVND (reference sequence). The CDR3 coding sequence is TGTGCCACCAGGAGAGGGACAGCTAACACCGGGGAGCTGTTTTTT. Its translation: CATRRGTANTGELFF.

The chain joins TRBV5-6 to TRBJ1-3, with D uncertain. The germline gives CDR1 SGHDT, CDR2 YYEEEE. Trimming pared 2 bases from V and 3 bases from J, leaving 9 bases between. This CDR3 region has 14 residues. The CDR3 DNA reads TGTGCCAGCAGCTTTGGGTCGCGTGGAAACACCATATATTTT. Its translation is CASSFGSRGNTIYF.

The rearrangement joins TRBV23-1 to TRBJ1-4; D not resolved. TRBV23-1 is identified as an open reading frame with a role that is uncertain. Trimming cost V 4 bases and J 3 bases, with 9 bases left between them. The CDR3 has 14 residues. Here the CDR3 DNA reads TGCGCCAGCAGTCGCGGGAGCCCTAATGAAAAACTGTTTTTT. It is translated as CASSRGSPNEKLFF.

DNA of the CDR3: TGTGCCAGCAGGAACGGGGGGGCATTCAATGAGCAGTTCTTC. It yields the protein CASRNGGAFNEQFF. The rearrangement uses TRBV27 and TRBJ2-1; 8 nucleotides agree with TRBD2. The CDR3 runs 14 residues. Per germline, CDR1 MNHEY and CDR2 SMNVEV (reference sequence). V shed 6 bases, J shed 6 bases, and the junction held 7 bases outside the gene matches.

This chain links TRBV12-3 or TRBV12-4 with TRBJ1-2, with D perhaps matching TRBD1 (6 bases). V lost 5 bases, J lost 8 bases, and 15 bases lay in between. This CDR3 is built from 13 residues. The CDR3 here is CASSLGQWKGYTF. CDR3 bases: TGTGCCAGCAGTCTTGGACAGTGGAAGGGCTACACCTTC.

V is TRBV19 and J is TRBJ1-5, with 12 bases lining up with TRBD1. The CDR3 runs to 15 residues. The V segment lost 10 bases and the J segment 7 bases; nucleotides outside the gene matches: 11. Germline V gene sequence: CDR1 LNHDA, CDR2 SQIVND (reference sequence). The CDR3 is CATHSGTGGLQPQHF. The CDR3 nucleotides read TGTGCCACCCATTCCGGGACAGGGGGCTTACAGCCCCAGCATTTT.

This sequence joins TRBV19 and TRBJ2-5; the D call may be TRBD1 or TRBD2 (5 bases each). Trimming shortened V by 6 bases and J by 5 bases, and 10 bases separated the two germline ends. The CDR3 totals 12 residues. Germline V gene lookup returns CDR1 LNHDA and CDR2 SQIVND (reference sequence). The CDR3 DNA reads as TGTGCCAGTAGCCCATGGGGGGAGACCCAGTACTTC. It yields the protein CASSPWGETQYF.